This TCR beta chain was sequenced in a study of blood T cells in healthy people across ages. At the level of the study: Template switching retrieved approximately one barcoded beta molecule for each two T cells.

Next came a second PCR, run for roughly 6 to 11 cycles, which used a sample-barcoded 5' primer along with a J-beta primer mix. Each TCR beta cDNA got a 12-nucleotide random molecular identifier. TCRdb reprocessed the 5' RACE reads via MiXCR and lists one record per CDR3 protein. The table records around 1,900,000 distinct CDR3 sequences, about 39% of them present only once. Germline CDR1 is SGHDN and CDR2 is FVKESK. V shed 0 bases and J 4 bases; nucleotides not matched to a gene: 7. The CDR3 is 16 amino acids. The chain joins TRBV14 to TRBJ2-5; 8 bases line up with TRBD1. The receptor's source is a human donor in good health. Sequencing was performed on blood. In DNA form, the CDR3 reads TGTGCCAGCAGCCAAGACTGGACAGGGAGGAGAGAGACCCAGTACTTC. This codes for CASSQDWTGRRETQYF.